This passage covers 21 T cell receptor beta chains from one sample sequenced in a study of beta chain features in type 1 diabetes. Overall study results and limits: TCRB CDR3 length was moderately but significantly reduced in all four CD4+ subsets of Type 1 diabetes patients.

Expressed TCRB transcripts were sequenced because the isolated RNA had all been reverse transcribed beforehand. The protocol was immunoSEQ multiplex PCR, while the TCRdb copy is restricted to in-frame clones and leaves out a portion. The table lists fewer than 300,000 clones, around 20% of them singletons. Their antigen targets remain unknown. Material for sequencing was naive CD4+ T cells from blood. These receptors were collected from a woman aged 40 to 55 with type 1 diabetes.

The CDR3 DNA follows: TGTGCCAGCAGCCCGGAGGGCAGTCCTAATTCACCCCTCCACTTT. Translation gives CASSPEGSPNSPLHF. J is TRBJ1-6 and V is TRBV7-2; D is unclear. This CDR3 spans 15 amino acids. Germline-derived CDR1 and CDR2 are SGHTA and FQGNSA. V was pared by 5 bases and J by 6 bases, with 14 bases between.

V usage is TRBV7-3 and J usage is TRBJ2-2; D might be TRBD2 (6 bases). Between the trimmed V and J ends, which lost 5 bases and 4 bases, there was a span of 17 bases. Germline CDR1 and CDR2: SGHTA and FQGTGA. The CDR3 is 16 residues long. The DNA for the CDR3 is TGTGCCAGCAGCCATAGCGGAGATCAGGCCACCGGGGAGCTGTTTTTT. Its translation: CASSHSGDQATGELFF.

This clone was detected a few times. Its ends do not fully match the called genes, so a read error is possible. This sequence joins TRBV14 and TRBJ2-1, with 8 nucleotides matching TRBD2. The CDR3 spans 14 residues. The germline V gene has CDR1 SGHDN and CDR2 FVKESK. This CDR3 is CASSHIAGPAPVLF. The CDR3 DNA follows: TGTGCCAGCAGCCATATAGCGGGGCCAGCTCCGGTTCTCTTC.

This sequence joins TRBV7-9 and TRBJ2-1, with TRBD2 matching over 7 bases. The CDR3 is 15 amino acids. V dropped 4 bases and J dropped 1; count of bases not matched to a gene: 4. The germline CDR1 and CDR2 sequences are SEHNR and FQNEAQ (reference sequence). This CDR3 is CASSWLADSYNEQFF. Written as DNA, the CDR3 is TGTGCCAGCAGCTGGCTAGCGGATTCCTACAATGAGCAGTTCTTC.

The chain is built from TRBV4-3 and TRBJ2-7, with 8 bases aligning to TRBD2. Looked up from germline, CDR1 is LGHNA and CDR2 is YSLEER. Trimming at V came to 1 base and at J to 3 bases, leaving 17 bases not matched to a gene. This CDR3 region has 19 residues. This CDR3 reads CASSQVPPTPLADIYEQYF. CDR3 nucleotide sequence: TGCGCCAGCAGCCAAGTGCCCCCTACCCCACTAGCGGATATCTACGAGCAGTACTTC.

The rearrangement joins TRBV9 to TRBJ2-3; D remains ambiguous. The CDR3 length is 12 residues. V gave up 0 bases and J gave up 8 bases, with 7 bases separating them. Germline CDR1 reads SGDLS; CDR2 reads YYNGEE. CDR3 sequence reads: CASSVEPGTQYF. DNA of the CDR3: TGTGCCAGCAGCGTAGAACCGGGTACGCAGTATTTT. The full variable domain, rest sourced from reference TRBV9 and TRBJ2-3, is DSGVTQTPKHLITATGQRVTLRCSPRSGDLSVYWYQQSLDQGLQFLIQYYNGEERAKGNILERFSAQQFPDLHSELNLSSLELGDSALYFCASSVEPGTQYFGPGTRLTVL.

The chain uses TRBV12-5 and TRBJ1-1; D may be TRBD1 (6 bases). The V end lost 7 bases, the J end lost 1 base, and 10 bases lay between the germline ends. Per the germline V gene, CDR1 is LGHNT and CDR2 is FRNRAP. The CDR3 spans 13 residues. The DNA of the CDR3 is TGTGCTAGTGCCTCAGGGGAGAACACTGAAGCTTTCTTT. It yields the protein CASASGENTEAFF.

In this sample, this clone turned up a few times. The CDR3, as DNA: TGTGCCAGCACTGGGAGGGTAAACGGGGAGCTGTTTTTT. Translating gives CASTGRVNGELFF. The chain uses TRBV2 and TRBJ2-2; 7 positions agree with TRBD2. Germline V gene data show CDR1 as SNHLY and CDR2 as FYNNEI. The CDR3 runs to 13 residues. The junction had 6 bases not matched to a gene; V was cut back by 7 bases and J by 7 bases.

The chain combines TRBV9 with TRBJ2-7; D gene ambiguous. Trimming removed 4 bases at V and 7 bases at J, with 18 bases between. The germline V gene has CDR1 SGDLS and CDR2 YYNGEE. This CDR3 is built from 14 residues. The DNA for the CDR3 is TGTGCCAGCAGCTCCCGAACGGCTTTCGGGGAGCAGTACTTC. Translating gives CASSSRTAFGEQYF.

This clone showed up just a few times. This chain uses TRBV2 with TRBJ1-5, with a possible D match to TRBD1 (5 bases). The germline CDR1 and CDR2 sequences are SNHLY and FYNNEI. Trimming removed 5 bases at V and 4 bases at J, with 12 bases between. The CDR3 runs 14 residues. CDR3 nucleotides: TGTGCCAGCAGTTTAACAGGTGTGAATCAGCCCCAGCATTTT. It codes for CASSLTGVNQPQHF. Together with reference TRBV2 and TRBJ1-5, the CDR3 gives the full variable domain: EPEVTQTPSHQVTQMGQEVILRCVPISNHLYFYWYRQILGQKVEFLVSFYNNEISEKSEIFDDQFSVERPDGSNFTLKIRSTKLEDSAMYFCASSLTGVNQPQHFGDGTRLSIL.

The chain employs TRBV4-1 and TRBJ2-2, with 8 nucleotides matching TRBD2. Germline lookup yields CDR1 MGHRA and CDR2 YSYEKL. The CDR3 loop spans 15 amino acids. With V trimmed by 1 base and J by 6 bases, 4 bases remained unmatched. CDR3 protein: CASSQAGTRAGELFF. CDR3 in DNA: TGCGCCAGCAGCCAAGCCGGGACTAGAGCCGGGGAGCTGTTTTTT.

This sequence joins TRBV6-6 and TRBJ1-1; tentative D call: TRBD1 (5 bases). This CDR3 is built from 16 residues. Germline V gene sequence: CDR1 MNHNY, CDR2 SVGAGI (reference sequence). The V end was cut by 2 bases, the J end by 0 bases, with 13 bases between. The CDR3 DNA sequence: TGTGCCAGCAGTTACCTGGGGCGGTCGGTGAACACTGAAGCTTTCTTT. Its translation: CASSYLGRSVNTEAFF.

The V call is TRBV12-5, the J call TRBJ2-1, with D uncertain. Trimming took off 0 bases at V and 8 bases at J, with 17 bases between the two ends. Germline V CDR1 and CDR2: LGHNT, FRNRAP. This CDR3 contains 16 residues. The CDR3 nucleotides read TGTGCTAGTGGTTTGGTCCGTAGTGGCTTCGGGTATGAGCAGTTCTTC. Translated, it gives CASGLVRSGFGYEQFF.

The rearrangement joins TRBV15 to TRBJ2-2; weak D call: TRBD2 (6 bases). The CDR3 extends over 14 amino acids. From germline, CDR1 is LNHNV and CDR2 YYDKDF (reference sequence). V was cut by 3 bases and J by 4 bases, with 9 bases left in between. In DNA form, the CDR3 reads TGTGCCACCAGCAGGGGACTTAGCACCGGGGAGCTGTTTTTT. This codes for CATSRGLSTGELFF.

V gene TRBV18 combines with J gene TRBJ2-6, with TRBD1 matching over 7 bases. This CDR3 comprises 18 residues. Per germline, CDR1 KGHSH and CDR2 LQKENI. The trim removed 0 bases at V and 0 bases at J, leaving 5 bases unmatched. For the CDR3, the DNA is TGTGCCAGCTCACCACCGGGACAGATCCACTCTGGGGCCAACGTCCTGACTTTC. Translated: CASSPPGQIHSGANVLTF. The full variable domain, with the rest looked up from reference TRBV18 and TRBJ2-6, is NAGVMQNPRHLVRRRGQEARLRCSPMKGHSHVYWYRQLPEEGLKFMVYLQKENIIDESGMPKERFSAEFPKEGPSILRIQQVVRGDSAAYFCASSPPGQIHSGANVLTFGAGSRLTVL.

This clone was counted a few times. The CDR3: CASSLWTIGPGYEQYF. The CDR3 DNA reads as TGCGCCAGCAGCCTCTGGACAATCGGACCCGGCTACGAGCAGTACTTC. The chain couples TRBV5-1 to TRBJ2-7; D is possibly TRBD1 (5 bases). There are 16 residues in the CDR3. V was shortened by 4 bases and J by 3 bases, with 20 bases between the two germline ends. Germline values: CDR1 SGHRS, CDR2 YFSETQ.

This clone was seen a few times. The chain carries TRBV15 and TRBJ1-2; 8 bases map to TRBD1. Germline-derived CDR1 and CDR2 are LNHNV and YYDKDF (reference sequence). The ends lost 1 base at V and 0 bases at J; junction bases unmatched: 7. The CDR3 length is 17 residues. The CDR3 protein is CATSRAGTGRANYGYTF. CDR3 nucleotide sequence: TGTGCCACCAGCAGAGCTGGGACAGGCCGAGCTAACTATGGCTACACCTTC.

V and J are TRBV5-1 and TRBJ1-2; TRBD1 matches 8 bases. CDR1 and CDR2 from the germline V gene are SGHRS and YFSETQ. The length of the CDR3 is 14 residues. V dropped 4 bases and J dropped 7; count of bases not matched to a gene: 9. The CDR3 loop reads CASSPGQEGFGYTF. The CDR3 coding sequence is TGCGCCAGCAGCCCGGGACAGGAGGGATTTGGCTACACCTTC.

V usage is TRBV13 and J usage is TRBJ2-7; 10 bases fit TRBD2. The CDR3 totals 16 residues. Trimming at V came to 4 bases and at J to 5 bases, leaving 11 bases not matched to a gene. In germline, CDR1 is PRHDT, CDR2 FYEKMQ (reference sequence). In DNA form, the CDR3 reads TGTGCCAGCAGCTCTTACAGCGGGAGGGCCCGAGACGAGCAGTACTTC. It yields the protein CASSSYSGRARDEQYF.

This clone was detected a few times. The CDR3: CASTLAGNQETQYF. Written as DNA, the CDR3 is TGTGCCAGCACCCTAGCGGGGAATCAAGAGACCCAGTACTTC. The rearrangement joins TRBV6-6 to TRBJ2-5; the match to TRBD2 covers 9 bases. The trim removed 7 bases at V and 2 bases at J, leaving 5 bases unmatched. The germline V gene encodes CDR1 MNHNY and CDR2 SVGAGI (reference sequence). The CDR3 consists of 14 residues.

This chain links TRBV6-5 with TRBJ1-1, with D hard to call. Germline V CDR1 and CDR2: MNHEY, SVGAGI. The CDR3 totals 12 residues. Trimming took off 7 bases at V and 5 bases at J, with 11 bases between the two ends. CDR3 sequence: CASTKPGTEAFF. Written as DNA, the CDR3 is TGTGCCAGCACGAAACCGGGAACTGAAGCTTTCTTT.